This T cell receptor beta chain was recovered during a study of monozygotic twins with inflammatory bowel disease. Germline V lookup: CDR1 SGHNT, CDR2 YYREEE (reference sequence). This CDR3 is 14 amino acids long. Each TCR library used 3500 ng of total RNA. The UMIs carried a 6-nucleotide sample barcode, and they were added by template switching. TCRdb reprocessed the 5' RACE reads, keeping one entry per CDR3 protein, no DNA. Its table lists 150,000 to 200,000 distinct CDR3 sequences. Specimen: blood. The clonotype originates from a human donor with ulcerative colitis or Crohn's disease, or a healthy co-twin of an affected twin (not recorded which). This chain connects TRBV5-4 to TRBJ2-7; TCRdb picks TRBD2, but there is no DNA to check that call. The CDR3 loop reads CASSSPGLVSEQYF.